This is a list of T cell receptor beta chains from one sample in a study of T-cell memory formation after mild COVID-19. MiXCR, run by TCRdb on the 5' RACE reads, gives a single entry per CDR3 protein. In the table there are hundreds of thousands of distinct CDR3 sequences, 20% of which are singletons. Specimen: PBMCs or a T cell subset sorted from them (not recorded which). These receptors all come from an adult woman who had mild COVID-19 (a few samples of this study predate the infection). Cell type and time point are not known. Both conserved end residues are part of each CDR3. Fields, in order: CDR3 protein, CDR3 DNA, D gene, J gene, clone size, V gene. A D gene is named only where the DNA matches it firmly. Some rows mark clone size as missing; the rest say once, few, many or name a class of expanded clone.

CATSDLYRVNTGELFF,TGTGCCACCAGTGATTTGTACAGGGTGAACACCGGGGAGCTGTTTTTT,NA,TRBJ2-2,NA,TRBV24-1
CSAKREVLEQYF,TGCAGTGCTAAGCGGGAGGTGCTCGAGCAGTACTTC,TRBD2,TRBJ2-7,few,TRBV20-1
CAIAQGSSEKLFF,TGTGCCATCGCGCAGGGGTCTAGTGAAAAACTGTTTTTT,NA,TRBJ1-4,NA,TRBV7-6
CASSPVDDRSYEQYF,TGTGCCAGCAGTCCTGTGGACGATCGCTCCTACGAGCAGTACTTC,NA,TRBJ2-7,few,TRBV28
CASSSTGTGIQETQYF,TGCGCCAGCAGCTCGACCGGGACAGGGATTCAAGAGACCCAGTACTTC,TRBD1,TRBJ2-5,many,TRBV5-1
CASSLTGPPEAFF,TGTGCCAGCTCACTTACAGGTCCCCCTGAAGCTTTCTTT,NA,TRBJ1-1,NA,TRBV18
CASSLMPDSEAFF,TGTGCCAGCAGCTTAATGCCGGATTCTGAAGCTTTCTTT,NA,TRBJ1-1,NA,TRBV7-3
CASSATGGLDEQYF,TGTGCCAGCAGCGCGACAGGGGGCTTGGACGAGCAGTACTTC,TRBD1,TRBJ2-7,NA,TRBV7-3
CASSYQTGRKAFF,TGTGCCAGCAGTTACCAGACAGGGCGTAAGGCTTTCTTT,TRBD1,TRBJ1-1,few,TRBV5-4
CASQDRLGYEQYF,TGTGCCAGTCAGGACAGGCTGGGGTACGAGCAGTACTTC,TRBD1,TRBJ2-7,NA,TRBV27
CSVETGPTEAFF,TGCAGCGTTGAGACAGGGCCCACTGAAGCTTTCTTT,TRBD1,TRBJ1-1,NA,TRBV29-1
CASSSTGAGTGELFF,TGTGCCAGCAGCTCGACAGGGGCCGGAACCGGGGAGCTGTTTTTT,TRBD1,TRBJ2-2,few,TRBV7-2
CASAPQPRRGRDEQYF,TGTGCCAGCGCTCCCCAACCCCGGAGAGGGAGAGACGAGCAGTACTTC,NA,TRBJ2-7,NA,TRBV3-1
CATSAAGTDGANVLTF,TGTGCCACCAGTGCTGCGGGGACAGATGGGGCCAACGTCCTGACTTTC,NA,TRBJ2-6,NA,TRBV24-1
CASSQDSTGPDTQYF,TGCGCCAGCAGCCAAGACTCGACAGGGCCAGATACGCAGTATTTT,TRBD1,TRBJ2-3,NA,TRBV4-3
CAISDGGGSTDTQYF,TGTGCCATCAGTGATGGGGGGGGGAGCACAGATACGCAGTATTTT,TRBD2,TRBJ2-3,few,TRBV10-3
CASSLALGHRNQPQHF,TGTGCCAGCAGCTTAGCGTTAGGACATCGCAATCAGCCCCAGCATTTT,NA,TRBJ1-5,few,TRBV7-8
CASSETGGSLFYNEQFF,TGTGCCAGCAGCGAGACAGGGGGCTCACTATTCTACAATGAGCAGTTCTTC,TRBD1,TRBJ2-1,few,TRBV27
CASSTGHSGANVLTF,TGTGCCAGCAGCACAGGTCACTCTGGGGCCAACGTCCTGACTTTC,NA,TRBJ2-6,NA,TRBV9
CASSIEGGYWNF,TGTGCCAGCAGTATCGAGGGGGGTTACTGGAACTTC,NA,TRBJ2-4,few,TRBV2
CASSEASLSYEQYF,TGTGCCAGCAGTGAGGCGTCGCTCTCCTACGAGCAGTACTTC,NA,TRBJ2-7,NA,TRBV2
CASSLSGTGDGEKLFF,TGTGCCAGCAGCTTATCCGGGACAGGGGATGGTGAAAAACTGTTTTTT,TRBD1,TRBJ1-4,few,TRBV7-9
CASKAPSQETQYF,TGTGCCAGCAAGGCGCCGTCCCAAGAGACCCAGTACTTC,NA,TRBJ2-5,few,TRBV7-9
CASSPSEIGLTDTQYF,TGTGCCAGCAGTCCCTCCGAGATAGGCCTCACAGATACGCAGTATTTT,NA,TRBJ2-3,once,TRBV12-3/TRBV12-4
CAISERGGNTEAFF,TGTGCCATCAGTGAGAGGGGAGGGAACACTGAAGCTTTCTTT,NA,TRBJ1-1,few,TRBV10-3
CATSSFTTSGGSYNEQFF,TGTGCCACCAGCAGCTTTACTACTTCGGGCGGGTCCTACAATGAGCAGTTCTTC,NA,TRBJ2-1,NA,TRBV15
CSVEDSLGGSGAPYEQYF,TGCAGCGTTGAAGACTCCCTAGGTGGTAGCGGGGCCCCCTACGAGCAGTACTTC,TRBD2,TRBJ2-7,many,TRBV29-1
CSGQGASGGTDTQYF,TGCAGTGGTCAGGGGGCTAGCGGGGGCACAGATACGCAGTATTTT,NA,TRBJ2-3,few,TRBV20-1
CSARDRGMNTEAFF,TGCAGCGCTCGGGACAGGGGCATGAACACTGAAGCTTTCTTT,TRBD1,TRBJ1-1,NA,TRBV29-1
CASSRSTASGGETQYF,TGCGCCAGCAGCCGGTCAACGGCTAGCGGGGGTGAGACCCAGTACTTC,TRBD2,TRBJ2-5,NA,TRBV4-3
CSADDRESNQPQHF,TGCAGTGCCGATGACAGGGAGAGCAATCAGCCCCAGCATTTT,TRBD1,TRBJ1-5,few,TRBV20-1
CATSEGGGNPNEKLFF,TGTGCCACCAGTGAAGGAGGGGGGAACCCTAATGAAAAACTGTTTTTT,NA,TRBJ1-4,NA,TRBV24-1
CASSEGQGRTQPQHF,TGCGCCAGCAGCGAGGGACAGGGGAGGACGCAGCCCCAGCATTTT,TRBD1,TRBJ1-5,few,TRBV5-1
CASSQAQGQQETQYF,TGTGCCAGCAGCCAAGCTCAGGGACAGCAAGAGACCCAGTACTTC,TRBD1,TRBJ2-5,few,TRBV4-2
CASSRTPGRKSSYEQYF,TGTGCCAGCAGCCGAACGCCGGGACGCAAGAGCTCCTACGAGCAGTACTTC,NA,TRBJ2-7,few,TRBV7-9
CASTERGIVTEAFF,TGTGCCAGCACCGAAAGGGGAATAGTCACTGAAGCTTTCTTT,NA,TRBJ1-1,NA,TRBV2
CASSHGSTGWDYGYTF,TGCGCCAGCAGCCACGGCTCTACAGGGTGGGACTATGGCTACACCTTC,NA,TRBJ1-2,NA,TRBV4-1